Listed here are 9 T cell receptor beta chains from one sample, sequenced in a study of T cell clusters in autoimmune cytopenias. TRB rearrangements were amplified by touch-down multiplex PCR with mixed TRB-A/B primers. TCRdb reanalyzed the multiplex PCR reads, giving one entry per CDR3 protein sequence and no DNA. The sample table sets out over 7,000 distinct CDR3 sequences. Each sample's input was around 270 ng genomic DNA, 40,000 or so genome equivalents. The sample consisted of peripheral blood. The origin of the receptors is a human donor with an autoimmune cytopenia or autoimmune hepatitis (not recorded which).

This chain joins TRBV27 and TRBJ1-5. The CDR3 covers 14 residues. Germline CDR1 and CDR2: MNHEY and SMNVEV (reference sequence). The CDR3 loop reads CASSLESPTQPQHF.

The chain combines TRBV29-1 with TRBJ1-1; TCRdb designates TRBD1, a call that cannot be tested without DNA. The CDR3 contains 13 residues. Germline V gene data show CDR1 as SQVTM and CDR2 as ANQGSEA. CDR3 loop: CSALATANTEAFF.

V is TRBV12-3 or TRBV12-4 and J is TRBJ2-3. The CDR3 has 14 amino acids. The CDR3 loop reads CASSFSGSTDTQYF.

This clonotype counts as medium-sized by frequency. CDR3 sequence reads: CASSYTPASGGHNEQFF. This chain uses TRBV6-5 with TRBJ2-1; TCRdb names TRBD2, which stays unverified in the absence of DNA. This CDR3 is 17 amino acids long. The germline V gene encodes CDR1 MNHEY and CDR2 SVGAGI.

The chain uses TRBV28 and TRBJ2-7; TCRdb indicates TRBD1, and absent DNA this call remains unverified. The germline V gene encodes CDR1 MDHEN and CDR2 SYDVKM. The CDR3 covers 13 residues. The CDR3: CASGGQGQYEQYF.

The chain combines TRBV10-3 with TRBJ2-7; TCRdb names TRBD1, which stays unverified in the absence of DNA. The CDR3 has 14 residues. Germline loops: CDR1 ENHRY, CDR2 SYGVKD. CDR3 region: CAIRTDRGENEQYF.

This clonotype is called medium-sized based on its frequency. This chain connects TRBV7-9 to TRBJ2-5; with no DNA, the TCRdb D assignment of TRBD1 cannot be verified. The germline CDR1 and CDR2 sequences are SEHNR and FQNEAQ (reference sequence). CDR3 length: 14 amino acids. The CDR3 spells CASSPWTGGETQYF.

The CDR3 here is CSANNGGPSGYTF. The chain combines TRBV20-1 with TRBJ1-2; TCRdb lists TRBD1, though no DNA is available to test this call. Germline V CDR1 and CDR2: DFQATT, SNEGSKA (reference sequence). The CDR3 consists of 13 residues.

The V and J genes are TRBV10-3 and TRBJ1-5; TCRdb indicates TRBD1, and absent DNA this call remains unverified. This CDR3 contains 13 residues. The germline V gene encodes CDR1 ENHRY and CDR2 SYGVKD. CDR3 region: CAISEGQGQPQHF.